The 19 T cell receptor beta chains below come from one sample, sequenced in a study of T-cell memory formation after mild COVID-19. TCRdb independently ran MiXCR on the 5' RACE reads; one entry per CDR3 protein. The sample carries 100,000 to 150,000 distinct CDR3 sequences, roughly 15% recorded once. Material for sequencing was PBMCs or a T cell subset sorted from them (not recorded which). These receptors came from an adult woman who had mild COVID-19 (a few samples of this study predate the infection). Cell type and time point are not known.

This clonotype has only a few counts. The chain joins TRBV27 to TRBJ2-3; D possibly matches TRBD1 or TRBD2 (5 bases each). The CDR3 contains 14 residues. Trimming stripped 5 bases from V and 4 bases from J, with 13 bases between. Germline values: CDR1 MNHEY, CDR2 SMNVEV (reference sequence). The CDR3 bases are TGTGCCAGCAGTGAAGGGACCTCACCAGATACGCAGTATTTT. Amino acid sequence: CASSEGTSPDTQYF.

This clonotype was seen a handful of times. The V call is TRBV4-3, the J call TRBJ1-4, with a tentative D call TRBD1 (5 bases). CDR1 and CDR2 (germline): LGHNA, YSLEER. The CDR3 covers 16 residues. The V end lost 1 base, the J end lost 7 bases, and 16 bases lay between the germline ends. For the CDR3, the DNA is TGCGCCAGCAGCCAAGGGGGTGACAGCACGTTTGAAAAACTGTTTTTT. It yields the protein CASSQGGDSTFEKLFF.

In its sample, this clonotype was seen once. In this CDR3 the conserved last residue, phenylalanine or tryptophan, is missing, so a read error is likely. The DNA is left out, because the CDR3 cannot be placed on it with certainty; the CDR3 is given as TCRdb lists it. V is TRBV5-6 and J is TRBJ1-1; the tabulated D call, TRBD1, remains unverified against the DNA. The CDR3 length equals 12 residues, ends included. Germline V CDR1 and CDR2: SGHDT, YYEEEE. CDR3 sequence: CASSPGTVLQTL.

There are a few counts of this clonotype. The CDR3 here is CSVEAGGDYNEQFF. As DNA, the CDR3 is TGCAGCGTTGAGGCGGGAGGGGACTACAATGAGCAGTTCTTC. This rearrangement joins TRBV29-1 to TRBJ2-1; TRBD2 matches at 9 bases. V gave up 3 bases and J gave up 3 bases; unmatched junction bases: 3. Germline-derived CDR1 and CDR2 are SQVTM and ANQGSEA. The CDR3 has 14 amino acids.

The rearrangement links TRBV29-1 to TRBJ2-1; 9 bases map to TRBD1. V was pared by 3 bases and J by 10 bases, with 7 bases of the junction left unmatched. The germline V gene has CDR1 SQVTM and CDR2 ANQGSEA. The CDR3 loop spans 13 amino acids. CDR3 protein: CSVEGTGLGEQFF. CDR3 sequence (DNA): TGCAGCGTTGAGGGGACAGGGCTGGGGGAGCAGTTCTTC.

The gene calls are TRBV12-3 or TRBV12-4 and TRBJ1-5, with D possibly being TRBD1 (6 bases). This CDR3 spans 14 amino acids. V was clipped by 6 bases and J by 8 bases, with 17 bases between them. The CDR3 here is CASRGDKRSEPQHF. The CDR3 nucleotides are TGTGCCAGCAGAGGGGACAAGAGGAGTGAGCCCCAGCATTTT.

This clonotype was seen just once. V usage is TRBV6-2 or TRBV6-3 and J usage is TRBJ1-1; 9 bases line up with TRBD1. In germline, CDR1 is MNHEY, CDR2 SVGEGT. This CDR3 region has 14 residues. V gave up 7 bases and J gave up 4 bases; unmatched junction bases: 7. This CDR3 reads CASTPQGARTEAFF. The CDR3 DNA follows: TGTGCCAGCACCCCACAGGGGGCGCGCACTGAAGCTTTCTTT.

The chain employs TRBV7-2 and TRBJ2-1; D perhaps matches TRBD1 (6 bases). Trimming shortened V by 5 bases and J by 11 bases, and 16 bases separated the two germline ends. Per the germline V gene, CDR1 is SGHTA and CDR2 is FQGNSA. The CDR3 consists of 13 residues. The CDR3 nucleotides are TGTGCCAGCAGCCCACTTCAGGGGATCAAGCAGTTCTTC. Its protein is CASSPLQGIKQFF.

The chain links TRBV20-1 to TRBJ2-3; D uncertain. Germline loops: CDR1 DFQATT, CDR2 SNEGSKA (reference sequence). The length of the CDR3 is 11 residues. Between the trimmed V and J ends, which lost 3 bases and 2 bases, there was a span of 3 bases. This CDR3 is CSARFTDTQYF. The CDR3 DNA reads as TGCAGTGCTAGGTTCACAGATACGCAGTATTTT.

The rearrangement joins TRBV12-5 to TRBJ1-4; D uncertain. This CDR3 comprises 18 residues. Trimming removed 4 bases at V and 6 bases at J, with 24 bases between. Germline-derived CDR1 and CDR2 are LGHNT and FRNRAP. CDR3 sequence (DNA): TGTGCTAGTGGTTACCGGAGGGAGTTTCGTACAGTGGATGAAAAACTGTTTTTT. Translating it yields CASGYRREFRTVDEKLFF. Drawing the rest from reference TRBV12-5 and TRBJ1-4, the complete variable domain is DARVTQTPRHKVTEMGQEVTMRCQPILGHNTVFWYRQTMMQGLELLAYFRNRAPLDDSGMPKDRFSAEMPDATLATLKIQPSEPRDSAVYFCASGYRREFRTVDEKLFFGSGTQLSVL.

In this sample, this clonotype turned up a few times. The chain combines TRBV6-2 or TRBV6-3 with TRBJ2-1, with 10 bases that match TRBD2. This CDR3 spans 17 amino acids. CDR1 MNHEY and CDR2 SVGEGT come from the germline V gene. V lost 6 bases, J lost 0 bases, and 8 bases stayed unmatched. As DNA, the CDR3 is TGTGCCAGCAGAAAAGGACTAGCGGCTCCCTCCTACAATGAGCAGTTCTTC. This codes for CASRKGLAAPSYNEQFF.

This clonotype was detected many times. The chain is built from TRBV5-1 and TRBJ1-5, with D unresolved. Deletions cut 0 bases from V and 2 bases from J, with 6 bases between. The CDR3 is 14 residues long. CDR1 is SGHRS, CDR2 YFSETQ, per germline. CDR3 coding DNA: TGCGCCAGCAGCTTGGGCGGAGGCAATCAGCCCCAGCATTTT. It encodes CASSLGGGNQPQHF.

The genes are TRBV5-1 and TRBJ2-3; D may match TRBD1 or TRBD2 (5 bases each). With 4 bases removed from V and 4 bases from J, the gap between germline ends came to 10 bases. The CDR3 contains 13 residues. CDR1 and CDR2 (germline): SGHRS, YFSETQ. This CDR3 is CASSPRGADTQYF. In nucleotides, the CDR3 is TGCGCCAGCAGCCCTCGGGGCGCAGATACGCAGTATTTT.

The CDR3 sequence: CSVGLAETAINNEQFF. The CDR3 DNA reads TGCAGCGTTGGGCTAGCGGAGACTGCGATAAACAATGAGCAGTTCTTC. This chain uses TRBV29-1 with TRBJ2-1; 7 bases are shared with TRBD2. CDR1 is SQVTM and CDR2 is ANQGSEA in the germline V gene. The ends lost 4 bases at V and 5 bases at J; junction bases unmatched: 14. The CDR3 covers 16 residues.

The CDR3 region is CASSVGTDTYNEQFF. The CDR3 DNA reads as TGCGCCAGCAGTGTGGGGACAGATACCTACAATGAGCAGTTCTTC. V is TRBV5-1 and J is TRBJ2-1, with 7 positions matching TRBD1. Unmatched junction bases numbered 7, after V lost 5 bases and J lost 2 bases. This CDR3 contains 15 residues. Per the germline V gene, CDR1 is SGHRS and CDR2 is YFSETQ.

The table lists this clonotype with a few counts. The CDR3, as DNA: TGTGCCAGCAGCCGCGATAACTATGGCTACACCTTC. This codes for CASSRDNYGYTF. The rearrangement uses TRBV6-2 or TRBV6-3 and TRBJ1-2; the D is unclear. V shed 6 bases and J shed 1 base, with 6 bases lying between them. Germline CDR1 is MNHEY and CDR2 is SVGEGT. This CDR3 region has 12 residues.

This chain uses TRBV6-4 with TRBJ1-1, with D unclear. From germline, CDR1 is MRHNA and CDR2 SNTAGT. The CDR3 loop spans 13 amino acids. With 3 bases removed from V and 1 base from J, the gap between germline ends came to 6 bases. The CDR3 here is CASSEQPNTEAFF. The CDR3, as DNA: TGTGCCAGCAGTGAGCAGCCGAACACTGAAGCTTTCTTT.

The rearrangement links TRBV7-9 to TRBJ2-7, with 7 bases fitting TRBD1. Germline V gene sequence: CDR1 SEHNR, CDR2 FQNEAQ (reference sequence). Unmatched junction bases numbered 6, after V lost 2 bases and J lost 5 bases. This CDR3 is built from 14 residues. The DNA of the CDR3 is TGTGCCAGCAGCTTACAGGGGGTTCTCAACGAGCAGTACTTC. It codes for CASSLQGVLNEQYF.

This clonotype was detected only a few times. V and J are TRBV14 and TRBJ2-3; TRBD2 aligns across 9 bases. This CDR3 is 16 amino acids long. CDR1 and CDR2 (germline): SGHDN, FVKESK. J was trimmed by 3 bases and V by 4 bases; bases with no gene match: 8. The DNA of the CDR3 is TGTGCCAGCAGCCTAGTACCCGGACTAGCGACAGATACGCAGTATTTT. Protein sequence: CASSLVPGLATDTQYF.